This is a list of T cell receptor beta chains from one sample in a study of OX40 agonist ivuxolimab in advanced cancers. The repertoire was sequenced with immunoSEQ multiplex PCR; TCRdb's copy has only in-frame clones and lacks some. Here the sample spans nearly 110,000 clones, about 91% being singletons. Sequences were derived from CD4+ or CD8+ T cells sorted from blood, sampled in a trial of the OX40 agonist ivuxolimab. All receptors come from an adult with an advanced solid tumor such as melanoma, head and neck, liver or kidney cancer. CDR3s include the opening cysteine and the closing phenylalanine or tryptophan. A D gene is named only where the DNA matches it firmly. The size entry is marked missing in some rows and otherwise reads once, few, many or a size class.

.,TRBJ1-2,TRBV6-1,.,TGTGCCAGCAACGCAGCCCGGGTCTCCGGCTATGGCTACACCTTC,CASNAARVSGYGYTF
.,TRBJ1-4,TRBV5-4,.,TGTGCCAGCAGCTCTTCAGGGATGAGGAATGAAAAACTGTTTTTT,CASSSSGMRNEKLFF
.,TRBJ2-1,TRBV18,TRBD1,TGTGCCAGCTCGCCCTCACCGGGACAGGGCCTTCCTAGGTCCTACAATGAGCAGTTCTTC,CASSPSPGQGLPRSYNEQFF
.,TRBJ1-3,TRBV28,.,TGTGCCAGCAGCGGCTCTGGAAACACCATATATTTT,CASSGSGNTIYF
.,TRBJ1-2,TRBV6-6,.,TGTGCCAGCGGGATGCAGGTTAACTATGGCTACACCTTC,CASGMQVNYGYTF
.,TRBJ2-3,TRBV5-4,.,TGTGCCAGCAGCTTGGAAGGGGTTCCAGATACGCAGTATTTT,CASSLEGVPDTQYF
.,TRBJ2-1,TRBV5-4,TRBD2,TGTGCCAGCAGCCCGACTAGCGGGTCAGATGAGCAGTTCTTC,CASSPTSGSDEQFF
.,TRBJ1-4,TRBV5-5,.,TGTGCCAGCAGCTCTGGTGGAGTAAGGAATGAAAAACTGTTTTTT,CASSSGGVRNEKLFF
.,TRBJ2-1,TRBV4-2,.,TGTGCCAGCAGCCAAGATACTCAGGGGTGGGAGCAGTTCTTC,CASSQDTQGWEQFF
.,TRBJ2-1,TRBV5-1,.,TGCGCCAGCAGCTTGGCCAGCTACAATGAGCAGTTCTTC,CASSLASYNEQFF
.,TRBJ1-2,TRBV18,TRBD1,TGTGCCAGCTCACCACTACAGGGGAGCAATGGCTACACCTTC,CASSPLQGSNGYTF
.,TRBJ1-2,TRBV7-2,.,TGTGCCAGCAGCTTGGGGGCTCGCTATGGCTACACCTTC,CASSLGARYGYTF
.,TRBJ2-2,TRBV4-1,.,TGCGCCAGCAGCCAAGATCGGCAGCTGAGAAACACCGGGGAGCTGTTTTTT,CASSQDRQLRNTGELFF
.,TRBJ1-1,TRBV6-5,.,TGTGCCAGCGGTTGGGGGGCGAACACTGAAGCTTTCTTT,CASGWGANTEAFF
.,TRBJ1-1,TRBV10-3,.,TGTGCCATCAGTGACCCACAGGTGGGGGACATGAACACTGAAGCTTTCTTT,CAISDPQVGDMNTEAFF
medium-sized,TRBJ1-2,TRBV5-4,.,TGTGCCAGCAGGGATAGACTCGAGGGATCCAAGCATGGCTACACCTTC,CASRDRLEGSKHGYTF
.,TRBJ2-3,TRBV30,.,TGTGCCTGGAACCCCGTCCCGGCGGGGAGAACGCAGTATTTT,CAWNPVPAGRTQYF
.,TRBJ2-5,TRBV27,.,TGTGCCAGCAGTTCTGCAGGGAGTCAAGAGACCCAGTACTTC,CASSSAGSQETQYF
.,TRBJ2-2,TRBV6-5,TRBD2,TGTGCCAGCAGTCTAGCGGGACCCGACACCGGGGAGCTGTTTTTT,CASSLAGPDTGELFF
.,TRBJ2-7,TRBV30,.,TGTGCGGCTGGCGGGGGCCGCACCCCCTACGAGCAGTACTTC,CAAGGGRTPYEQYF
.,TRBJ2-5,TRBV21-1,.,TGTGCCAGCAGCAAAGCGACTTTTTGGGAAGAGACCCAGTACTTC,CASSKATFWEETQYF
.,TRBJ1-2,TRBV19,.,TGTGCCAGTAGCGCCGGGACTGCTACTAACTATGGCTACACCTTC,CASSAGTATNYGYTF
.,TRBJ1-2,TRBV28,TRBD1,TGTGCCAGCAGCTACAGGGGCGGCTATGGCTACACCTTC,CASSYRGGYGYTF
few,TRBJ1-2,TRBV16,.,TGTGCCAGCAGCCAATCCGGACAACTCTATGGCTACACCTTC,CASSQSGQLYGYTF
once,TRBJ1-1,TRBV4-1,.,TGCGCCAGCGTTGGCCCCCTTCGGAACACTGAAGCTTTCTTT,CASVGPLRNTEAFF
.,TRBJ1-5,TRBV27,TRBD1,TGTGCCAGCAGTTTCGGGACAGGAAATCAGCCCCAGCATTTT,CASSFGTGNQPQHF
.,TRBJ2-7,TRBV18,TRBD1,TGTGCCAGCTCACCAAGAGGACAGGCTCCGGTACCCTACGAGCAGTACTTC,CASSPRGQAPVPYEQYF
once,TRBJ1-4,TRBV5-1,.,TGCGCCAGCAGCTTGAGCGCAACTAATGAAAAACTGTTTTTT,CASSLSATNEKLFF
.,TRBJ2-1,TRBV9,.,TGTGCCAGCAGCGTTCACGGAGATTCTAATGAGCAGTTCTTC,CASSVHGDSNEQFF
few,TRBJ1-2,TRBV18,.,TGTGCCAGCTCACCTTCAACTAACTATGGCTACACCTTC,CASSPSTNYGYTF
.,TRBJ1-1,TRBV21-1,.,TGTGCCAGCAGCAATAGGCAGGGCTTGAACACTGAAGCTTTCTTT,CASSNRQGLNTEAFF
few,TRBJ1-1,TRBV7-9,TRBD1,TGTGCCCGTGGACAGGGCGAATTGAACACTGAAGCTTTCTTT,CARGQGELNTEAFF
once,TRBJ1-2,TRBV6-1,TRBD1,TGTGCCAGCAATAGGGACAGTAACTATGGCTACACCTTC,CASNRDSNYGYTF
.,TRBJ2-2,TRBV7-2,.,TGTGCCAGCAGGACGGGACTCTTGAACACCGGGGAGCTGTTTTTT,CASRTGLLNTGELFF
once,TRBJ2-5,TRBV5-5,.,TGTGCCAGCAGCTTGGGGGGACTCCTCCTCCAAGAGACCCAGTACTTC,CASSLGGLLLQETQYF
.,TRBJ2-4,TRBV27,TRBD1,TGTGCCAGCAGTTCCGGGACAGAAGCCAAAAACATTCAGTACTTC,CASSSGTEAKNIQYF
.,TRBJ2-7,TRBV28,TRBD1,TGTGCCAGCAGTGGGACAGCTACCTACGAGCAGTACTTC,CASSGTATYEQYF
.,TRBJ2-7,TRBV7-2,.,TGTGCCAGCAGCTTAGTAACAGTGATCCCCGCCTACGAGCAGTACTTC,CASSLVTVIPAYEQYF
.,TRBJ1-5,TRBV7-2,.,TGTGCCAGCAGCTTAGCTCATCAGCCCCAGCATTTT,CASSLAHQPQHF
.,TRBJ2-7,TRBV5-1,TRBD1,TGCGCCAGCAGCCTATGGACAGGTCCTTCCTACGAGCAGTACTTC,CASSLWTGPSYEQYF
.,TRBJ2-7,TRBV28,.,TGTGCCAGCAGGACGGACGGTGGGAGCTCCTACGAGCAGTACTTC,CASRTDGGSSYEQYF
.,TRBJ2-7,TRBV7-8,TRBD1,TGTGCCAGCAGCTTGGGGAGGACAGGGGGAGTCGAGCAGTACTTC,CASSLGRTGGVEQYF
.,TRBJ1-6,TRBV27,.,TGTGCCAGCAGCGTAGGGAATTCACCCCTCCACTTT,CASSVGNSPLHF
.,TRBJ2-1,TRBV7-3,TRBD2,TGTGCCAGCAGCCCGGGACTAGCGTACAATGAGCAGTTCTTC,CASSPGLAYNEQFF
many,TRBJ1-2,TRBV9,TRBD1,TGTGCCAGCAGCGTAGCTCCAGGGGGGGACTATGGCTACACCTTC,CASSVAPGGDYGYTF
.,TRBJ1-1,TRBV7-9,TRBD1,TGTGCCAGCAGCTTAGGGACAGGGGCGACGAGGACTGAAGCTTTCTTT,CASSLGTGATRTEAFF
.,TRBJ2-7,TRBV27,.,TGTGCCAGCAGCCCAGGGGCCCGCTACGAGCAGTACTTC,CASSPGARYEQYF
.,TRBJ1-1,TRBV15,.,TGTGCCACCAGCTCAACGACAGTTTTGAACACTGAAGCTTTCTTT,CATSSTTVLNTEAFF
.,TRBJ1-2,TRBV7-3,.,TGTGCCAGCAGCCCCGTATCCTATGGCTACACCTTC,CASSPVSYGYTF
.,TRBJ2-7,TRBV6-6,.,TGTGCCAGCGCGAGGGGAAATTACGAGCAGTACTTC,CASARGNYEQYF
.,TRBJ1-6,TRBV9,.,TGTGCCAGCAGCGTAGATGGCTATAATTCACCCCTCCACTTT,CASSVDGYNSPLHF
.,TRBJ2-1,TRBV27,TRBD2,TGTGCCAGCAGCCCTCAGGGGGGGACTAGCTCAATAGGCGCCTACAATGAGCAGTTCTTC,CASSPQGGTSSIGAYNEQFF